These 29 T cell receptor beta chains originate from one sample sequenced in a study of regulatory T cells in long-lasting Graves disease. Described time point: persistent/refractory GD, antithyroid drugs over 5 years with positive TRAb. Extracted RNA from PBMCs served as the source of the TCR library. For TCR beta, libraries came from iRepertoire HTBI primers and Arm-PCR of CDR3 regions. TCRdb re-called the multiplex PCR reads with MiXCR, one entry per CDR3 protein. The repertoire has 500,000 to 700,000 distinct CDR3 sequences, about 30% of them found once; the top ten carry around 42%. This specimen was peripheral blood mononuclear cells (PBMCs), taken when the disease was refractory, from a patient treated with antithyroid drugs. These TCRs come from a female donor with Graves disease.

This clonotype has ten or more counts. This chain links TRBV20-1 with TRBJ2-5; D not certain. CDR3 length: 12 residues. The V end lost 5 bases, the J end lost 3 bases, and 10 bases lay between the germline ends. Germline assignment: CDR1 DFQATT and CDR2 SNEGSKA (reference sequence). CDR3 in amino acids: CSASGPEETQYF. CDR3 nucleotide sequence: TGCAGTGCTTCTGGACCTGAAGAGACCCAGTACTTC.

The rearrangement joins TRBV29-1 to TRBJ1-2; D may be TRBD1 (5 bases). CDR1 and CDR2 from the germline V gene are SQVTM and ANQGSEA. CDR3 size: 14 residues. Trimming left V 5 bases short and J 0 bases short, with 13 bases between. CDR3 nucleotides: TGCAGCGTTAGGTGGCAGGGAGCTAACTATGGCTACACCTTC. This gives the protein CSVRWQGANYGYTF.

J is TRBJ2-2 and V is TRBV7-9; 9 bases are shared with TRBD2. The CDR3 loop spans 14 amino acids. The germline CDR1 and CDR2 sequences are SEHNR and FQNEAQ (reference sequence). Trimming removed 6 bases from V and 7 bases from J; junction bases left unmatched: 6. The DNA for the CDR3 is TGTGCCAGCAGAAGGAGCGGGAGGAACGGGGAGCTGTTTTTT. Protein product: CASRRSGRNGELFF.

The V call is TRBV25-1, the J call TRBJ2-1; no clear D. Germline CDR1 reads MGHDK; CDR2 reads SYGVNS. The CDR3 spans 11 residues. Trimming took off 7 bases at V and 8 bases at J, with 9 bases between the two ends. CDR3 in amino acids: CASTLFYEQFF. The CDR3 region has the DNA TGTGCCAGCACTCTGTTCTATGAGCAGTTCTTC.

This clonotype came up a few times. V usage is TRBV7-3 and J usage is TRBJ1-2; tentative D call: TRBD1 (6 bases). The V gene lost 5 bases and the J gene lost 7 bases, with 14 bases spanning the gap. Germline CDR1 SGHTA, CDR2 FQGTGA. There are 13 residues in the CDR3. The CDR3 DNA reads TGTGCCAGCAGCCCTTCAGGGGAAAGTGGCTACACCTTC. Translating gives CASSPSGESGYTF.

This sequence joins TRBV2 and TRBJ1-5; D is uncertain. Looked up from germline, CDR1 is SNHLY and CDR2 is FYNNEI. The CDR3 contains 14 residues. Trimming took off 7 bases at V and 0 bases at J, with 10 bases between the two ends. The CDR3 bases are TGTGCCAGCATCAAAGACACTAGCAATCAGCCCCAGCATTTT. Protein product: CASIKDTSNQPQHF. The full variable domain, rest sourced from reference TRBV2 and TRBJ1-5, is EPEVTQTPSHQVTQMGQEVILRCVPISNHLYFYWYRQILGQKVEFLVSFYNNEISEKSEIFDDQFSVERPDGSNFTLKIRSTKLEDSAMYFCASIKDTSNQPQHFGDGTRLSIL.

This chain links TRBV6-1 with TRBJ1-5, with D perhaps matching TRBD1 (5 bases). Germline CDR1 reads MNHNS; CDR2 reads SASEGT. The CDR3 length is 15 residues. Trimming cost V 7 bases and J 0 bases, with 13 bases left between them. DNA for the CDR3: TGTGCCAGCAAAACCCTAGGGACTAGCAATCAGCCCCAGCATTTT. Protein product: CASKTLGTSNQPQHF.

This chain links TRBV29-1 with TRBJ1-1; TRBD1 matches at 9 bases. Losses at the gene ends were 6 bases for V and 4 bases for J; bases not matched to a gene: 6. Germline V lookup: CDR1 SQVTM, CDR2 ANQGSEA. The CDR3 runs to 13 residues. The CDR3 region is CSVGQGPATEAFF. The DNA of the CDR3 is TGCAGCGTGGGACAGGGTCCCGCCACTGAAGCTTTCTTT.

The V gene is TRBV30, the J gene TRBJ1-2, with 11 positions matching TRBD1. V lost 1 base to trimming and J lost 9 bases; unmatched junction nucleotides: 4. The CDR3 has 13 residues. Germline CDR1 reads GTSNPN; CDR2 reads SVGIG (reference sequence). The CDR3 is CAWSAGQGASYTF. The CDR3 DNA reads TGTGCCTGGAGTGCTGGACAGGGGGCTAGCTACACCTTC.

This chain joins TRBV14 and TRBJ2-7; D may be TRBD2 (5 bases). CDR3 length equals 15 residues. In germline, CDR1 is SGHDN, CDR2 FVKESK. The V end was cut by 4 bases, the J end by 0 bases, with 13 bases between. The CDR3 coding sequence is TGTGCCAGCAGCCGAGAGGGCGCCAGCTCCTACGAGCAGTACTTC. Its protein product is CASSREGASSYEQYF.

The chain recombines TRBV6-2 or TRBV6-3 with TRBJ1-2; no reliable D call. V lost 0 bases and J lost 7, with 12 bases in between. Looked up from germline, CDR1 is MNHEY and CDR2 is SVGEGT. The CDR3 covers 14 residues. CDR3 sequence reads: CASSYSTPSGGYTF. The CDR3, as DNA: TGTGCCAGCAGTTACTCGACCCCGAGCGGTGGCTACACCTTC.

The rearrangement links TRBV2 to TRBJ2-3, with 11 bases lining up with TRBD2. CDR3 length: 18 residues. V gave up 7 bases and J gave up 2 bases; unmatched junction bases: 14. Germline CDR1 SNHLY, CDR2 FYNNEI. For the CDR3, the DNA is TGTGCCAGCACCCGCCCCGAACTGGGACTAGCGGTCACAGATACGCAGTATTTT. Its protein product is CASTRPELGLAVTDTQYF.

J is TRBJ2-3 and V is TRBV12-3 or TRBV12-4, with 8 bases that match TRBD1. The CDR3 sequence is 16 residues long. V lost 7 bases and J lost 2; bases outside the gene matches: 11. CDR3 protein: CASTRPTGAITDTQYF. CDR3 bases: TGTGCCAGCACCCGCCCGACAGGGGCGATCACAGATACGCAGTATTTT.

The rearrangement links TRBV20-1 to TRBJ1-2; no reliable D call. Germline loops: CDR1 DFQATT, CDR2 SNEGSKA (reference sequence). This CDR3 is built from 15 residues. The V and J ends lost 0 bases and 2 bases respectively, with 13 bases between them. In DNA, the CDR3 is TGCAGTGCTAGAGATCGGACGACGGAAAACTATGGCTACACCTTC. This translates into CSARDRTTENYGYTF.

This clonotype was counted a few times. CDR3: CASSQDPREKLFF. CDR3 DNA sequence: TGCGCCAGCAGCCAAGACCCTCGCGAAAAACTGTTTTTT. The chain employs TRBV4-1 and TRBJ1-4; D unresolved. The CDR3 has 13 residues. CDR1 MGHRA and CDR2 YSYEKL come from the germline V gene. The germline V and J ends were trimmed by 0 bases and 8 bases, with 7 bases remaining between them.

The chain employs TRBV30 and TRBJ2-5; 7 nucleotides align to TRBD1. The ends lost 3 bases at V and 4 bases at J; junction bases unmatched: 5. The length of the CDR3 is 13 residues. Germline CDR1 reads GTSNPN; CDR2 reads SVGIG (reference sequence). CDR3 sequence reads: CAWRDRAGETQYF. DNA of the CDR3: TGTGCCTGGAGAGACAGGGCCGGAGAGACCCAGTACTTC.

This chain joins TRBV28 and TRBJ1-2; 7 bases fit TRBD1. CDR1 MDHEN and CDR2 SYDVKM come from the germline V gene. The CDR3 totals 15 residues. V lost 4 bases, J lost 4 bases, and 9 bases stayed unmatched. The CDR3 region has the DNA TGTGCCAGCAGTTCCCCCGCAGGGGGAGGCTATGGCTACACCTTC. Translation gives CASSSPAGGGYGYTF.

This clonotype has only a few counts. This chain joins TRBV14 and TRBJ2-5; TRBD2 matches 12 bases. Germline values: CDR1 SGHDN, CDR2 FVKESK. The V gene end was trimmed by 4 bases and the J gene end by 4 bases; junction bases not matched to a gene: 4. The length of the CDR3 is 15 residues. Here the CDR3 reads CASSLTSGSGETQYF. In DNA form, the CDR3 reads TGTGCCAGCAGCCTGACTAGCGGGAGTGGAGAGACCCAGTACTTC. Supplemented by reference TRBV14 and TRBJ2-5, the full variable domain reads EAGVTQFPSHSVIEKGQTVTLRCDPISGHDNLYWYRRVMGKEIKFLLHFVKESKQDESGMPNNRFLAERTGGTYSTLKVQPAELEDSGVYFCASSLTSGSGETQYFGPGTRLLVL.

The V and J genes are TRBV27 and TRBJ1-1; D remains unclear. The CDR3 has 14 amino acids. Trimming removed 0 bases at V and 3 bases at J, with 8 bases between. Germline assignment: CDR1 MNHEY and CDR2 SMNVEV (reference sequence). The chain's CDR3 is CASSLSRGYTEAFF. CDR3 in DNA: TGTGCCAGCAGTTTATCGAGAGGGTACACTGAAGCTTTCTTT.

CDR3 protein: CASSLGQRVTNTEAFF. The DNA for the CDR3 is TGTGCCAGCAGCTTGGGTCAGAGAGTTACGAACACTGAAGCTTTCTTT. The chain combines TRBV5-5 with TRBJ1-1; D not certain. With 0 bases removed from V and 1 base from J, the gap between germline ends came to 13 bases. CDR3 length equals 16 residues. Germline V gene lookup returns CDR1 SGHKS and CDR2 YYEKEE (reference sequence).

The chain couples TRBV7-9 to TRBJ1-2, with D possibly matching TRBD1 (6 bases). CDR1 is SEHNR and CDR2 is FQNEAQ in the germline V gene (reference sequence). The CDR3 has 12 amino acids. V lost 1 base and J 14 bases, leaving 14 bases between the germline ends. CDR3 sequence: CASSLERQEATF. CDR3 bases: TGTGCCAGCAGCTTAGAACGACAGGAAGCGACCTTC.

This clonotype was picked up a small number of times. The genes are TRBV11-2 and TRBJ1-4; D ambiguous. The CDR3 totals 16 residues. The germline V and J ends were trimmed by 1 base and 8 bases, with 17 bases remaining between them. Germline V gene lookup returns CDR1 SGHAT and CDR2 FQNNGV. The CDR3 bases are TGTGCCAGCAGCTTAGTCCGGGCGGCCCTTCAGGAAAAACTGTTTTTT. Translation gives CASSLVRAALQEKLFF.

This clonotype was counted a few times. This chain joins TRBV29-1 and TRBJ2-2; 8 bases map to TRBD1. V dropped 6 bases and J dropped 6; count of bases not matched to a gene: 6. The germline CDR1 and CDR2 sequences are SQVTM and ANQGSEA. This CDR3 contains 13 residues. This CDR3 reads CSVQGALAGELFF. CDR3 nucleotides: TGCAGCGTCCAGGGGGCGTTGGCCGGGGAGCTGTTTTTT.

Remarks on this clonotype: One end of the junction fails to match germline, which may point to a read error. The V and J genes are TRBV20-1 and TRBJ2-5; 13 nucleotides match TRBD2. The CDR3 contains 15 residues. The germline CDR1 and CDR2 sequences are DFQATT and SNEGSKA (reference sequence). The CDR3 nucleotides are TGCAGTGCTCAATACGGGACTAGCGGGACGGAGACCCTGTACTTC. Translation gives CSAQYGTSGTETLYF.

In regard to this clonotype: One end of the junction varies from germline; a read error may be responsible. The V gene is TRBV5-1, the J gene TRBJ1-1; D is unclear. The CDR3 has 13 amino acids. Germline-derived CDR1 and CDR2 are SGHRS and YFSETQ. The DNA for the CDR3 is TGCGCCGGCAGCTTTCAGGTGAACACTGAAGCTTTCTTT. Translation: CAGSFQVNTEAFF. Combining the CDR3 with reference TRBV5-1 and TRBJ1-1 gives the whole variable domain KAGVTQTPRYLIKTRGQQVTLSCSPISGHRSVSWYQQTPGQGLQFLFEYFSETQRNKGNFPGRFSGRQFSNSRSEMNVSTLELGDSALYLCAGSFQVNTEAFFGQGTRLTVV.

This clonotype came up once. The chain combines TRBV6-9 with TRBJ1-5, with no clear D. CDR1 and CDR2 (germline): MNHGY, SVAAGI. With 3 bases removed from V and 7 bases from J, the gap between germline ends came to 10 bases. The CDR3 is 13 residues long. The CDR3 spells CASSYHKKQPQHF. The CDR3 DNA reads TGTGCCAGCAGTTACCACAAGAAACAGCCCCAGCATTTT.

This clonotype was counted a few times. This chain connects TRBV10-2 to TRBJ1-5; 8 bases fit TRBD1. V was pared by 8 bases and J by 7 bases, with 7 bases of the junction left unmatched. The CDR3 totals 13 residues. CDR1 WSHSY and CDR2 SAAADI come from the germline V gene. The CDR3 sequence: CASGQGSHQPQHF. CDR3 nucleotide sequence: TGCGCCAGCGGACAGGGCTCACACCAGCCCCAGCATTTT.

The chain employs TRBV27 and TRBJ1-2; D not certain. The CDR3 contains 15 residues. The V end lost 0 bases, the J end lost 13 bases, and 21 bases lay between the germline ends. CDR1 is MNHEY and CDR2 is SMNVEV in the germline V gene (reference sequence). In DNA form, the CDR3 reads TGTGCCAGCAGTTTATCCGCGATAGTCGAGGCCCCTATCACCTTC. Residues: CASSLSAIVEAPITF.

The gene calls are TRBV30 and TRBJ1-1; 8 nucleotides agree with TRBD1. V shed 2 bases and J 5 bases; nucleotides not matched to a gene: 4. The CDR3 has 13 amino acids. The germline gives CDR1 GTSNPN, CDR2 SVGIG (reference sequence). In DNA, the CDR3 is TGTGCCTGGAGTCGGACAGGGAAGACTGAAGCTTTCTTT. This encodes CAWSRTGKTEAFF.